This T cell receptor (beta chain) came from a study of identical twins. Study outcomes and limitations: Abundant beta clonotypes from cord blood had fewer insertions, unlike memory repertoires, which showed none.

The CDR3 sequence is 13 residues long. CDR1 and CDR2 (germline): KGHSH, LQKENI. The germline V and J ends were trimmed by 4 bases and 3 bases, with 9 bases remaining between them. TCRdb ran MiXCR on the 5' RACE reads and lists one entry per CDR3 protein. There are about 430,000 distinct CDR3 sequences in the sample; about 18% occur only once, and approximately 12% lies in the top ten. Healthy Caucasians were all of the donors. This clonotype was detected a few times. What it binds is not known. The sample consisted of naive T cells sorted from blood. The rearrangement uses TRBV18 and TRBJ2-5; perhaps TRBD1 as D (6 bases). This TCR was sampled from a man aged 45-60 years in good health. The chain's CDR3 is CASSRWTEETQYF. Written as DNA, the CDR3 is TGTGCCAGCTCACGATGGACAGAAGAGACCCAGTACTTC. Full variable domain (remainder filled in from reference TRBV18 and TRBJ2-5): NAGVMQNPRHLVRRRGQEARLRCSPMKGHSHVYWYRQLPEEGLKFMVYLQKENIIDESGMPKERFSAEFPKEGPSILRIQQVVRGDSAAYFCASSRWTEETQYFGPGTRLLVL.